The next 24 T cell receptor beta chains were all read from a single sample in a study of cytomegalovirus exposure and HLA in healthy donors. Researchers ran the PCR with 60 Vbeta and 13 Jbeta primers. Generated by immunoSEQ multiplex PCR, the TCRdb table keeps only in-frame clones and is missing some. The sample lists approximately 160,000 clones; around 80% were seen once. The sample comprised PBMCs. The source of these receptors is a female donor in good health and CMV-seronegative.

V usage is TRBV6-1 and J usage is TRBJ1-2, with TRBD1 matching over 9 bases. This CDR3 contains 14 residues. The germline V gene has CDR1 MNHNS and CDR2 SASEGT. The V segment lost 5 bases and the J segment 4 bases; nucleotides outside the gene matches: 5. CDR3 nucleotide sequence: TGTGCCAGCAGTCCGGGACAGGGAAGCTATGGCTACACCTTC. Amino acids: CASSPGQGSYGYTF.

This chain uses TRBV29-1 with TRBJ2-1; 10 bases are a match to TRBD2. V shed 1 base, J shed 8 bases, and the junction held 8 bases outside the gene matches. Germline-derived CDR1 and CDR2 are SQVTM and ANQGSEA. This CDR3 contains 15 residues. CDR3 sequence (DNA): TGCAGCGTTGAAGGGGTTAGCGGGAGGCTAGATGAGCAGTTCTTC. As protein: CSVEGVSGRLDEQFF.

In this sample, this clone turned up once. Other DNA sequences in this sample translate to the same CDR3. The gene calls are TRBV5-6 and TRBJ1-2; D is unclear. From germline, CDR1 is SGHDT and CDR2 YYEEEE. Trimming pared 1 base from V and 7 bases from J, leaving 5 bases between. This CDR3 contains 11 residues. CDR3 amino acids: CASSLSLGYTF. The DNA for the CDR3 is TGTGCCAGCAGCTTGTCCCTTGGCTACACCTTC.

DNA for the CDR3: TGTGCTAGTGCGCGCGACTCCTACGAGCAGTACTTC. Translated, it gives CASARDSYEQYF. This rearrangement joins TRBV12-5 to TRBJ2-7; D is uncertain. The CDR3 has 12 residues. V was shortened by 7 bases and J by 0 bases, with 7 bases between the two germline ends. Germline V gene sequence: CDR1 LGHNT, CDR2 FRNRAP.

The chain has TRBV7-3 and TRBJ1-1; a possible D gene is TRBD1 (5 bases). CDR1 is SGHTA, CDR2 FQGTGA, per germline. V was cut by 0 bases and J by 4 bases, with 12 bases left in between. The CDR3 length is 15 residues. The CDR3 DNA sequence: TGTGCCAGCAGCTTAACGGGGGGAGAGGCCACTGAAGCTTTCTTT. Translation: CASSLTGGEATEAFF.

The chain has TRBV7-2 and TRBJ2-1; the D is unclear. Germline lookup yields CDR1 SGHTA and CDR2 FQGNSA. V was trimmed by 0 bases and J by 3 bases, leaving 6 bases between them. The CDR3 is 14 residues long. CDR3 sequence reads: CASSLARDYNEQFF. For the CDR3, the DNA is TGTGCCAGCAGCTTAGCCCGAGACTACAATGAGCAGTTCTTC.

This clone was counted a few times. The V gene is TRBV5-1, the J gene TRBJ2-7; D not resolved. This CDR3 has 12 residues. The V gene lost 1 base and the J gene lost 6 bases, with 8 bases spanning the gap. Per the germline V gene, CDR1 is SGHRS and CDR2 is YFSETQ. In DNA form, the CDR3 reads TGCGCCAGCAGCTTGAACCAGATCGAGCAGTACTTC. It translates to CASSLNQIEQYF. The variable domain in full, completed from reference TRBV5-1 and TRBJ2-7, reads KAGVTQTPRYLIKTRGQQVTLSCSPISGHRSVSWYQQTPGQGLQFLFEYFSETQRNKGNFPGRFSGRQFSNSRSEMNVSTLELGDSALYLCASSLNQIEQYFGPGTRLTVT.

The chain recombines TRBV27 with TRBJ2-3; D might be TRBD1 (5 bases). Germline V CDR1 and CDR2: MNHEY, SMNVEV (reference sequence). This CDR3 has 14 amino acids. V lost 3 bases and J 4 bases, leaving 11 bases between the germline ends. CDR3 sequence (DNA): TGTGCCAGCAGTTTGGCCAGGGTGTCAGATACGCAGTATTTT. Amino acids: CASSLARVSDTQYF.

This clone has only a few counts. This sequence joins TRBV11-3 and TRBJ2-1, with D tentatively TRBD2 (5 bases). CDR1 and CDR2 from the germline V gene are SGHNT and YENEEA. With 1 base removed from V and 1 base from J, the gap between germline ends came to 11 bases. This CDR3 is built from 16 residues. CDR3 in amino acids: CASSLGGSGSYNEQFF. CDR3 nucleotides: TGTGCCAGCAGCTTAGGTGGGAGTGGGTCCTACAATGAGCAGTTCTTC.

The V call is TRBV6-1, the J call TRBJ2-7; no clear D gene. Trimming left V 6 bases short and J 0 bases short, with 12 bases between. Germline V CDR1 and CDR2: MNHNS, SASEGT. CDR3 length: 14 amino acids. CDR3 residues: CASRQLLSSYEQYF. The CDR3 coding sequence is TGTGCCAGCAGGCAACTCCTAAGCTCCTACGAGCAGTACTTC.

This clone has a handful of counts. The chain's CDR3 is CASSLGQTNTEAFF. The DNA for the CDR3 is TGCGCCAGCAGCTTGGGACAGACGAACACTGAAGCTTTCTTT. The chain combines TRBV5-1 with TRBJ1-1, with D tentatively TRBD1 (5 bases). The CDR3 length is 14 residues. Germline V gene data show CDR1 as SGHRS and CDR2 as YFSETQ. Trimming removed 0 bases at V and 1 base at J, with 7 bases between.

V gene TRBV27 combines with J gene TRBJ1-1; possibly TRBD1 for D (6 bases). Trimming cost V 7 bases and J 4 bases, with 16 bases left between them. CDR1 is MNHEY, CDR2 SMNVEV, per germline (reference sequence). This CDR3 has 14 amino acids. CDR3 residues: CASNPHRVGTEAFF. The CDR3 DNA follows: TGTGCCAGCAACCCCCACAGGGTGGGCACTGAAGCTTTCTTT.

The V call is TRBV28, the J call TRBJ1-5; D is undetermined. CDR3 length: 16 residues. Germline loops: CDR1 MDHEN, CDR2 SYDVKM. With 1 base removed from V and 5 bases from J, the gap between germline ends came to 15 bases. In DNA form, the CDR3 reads TGTGCCAGCAGTTTATACCGGCAGGCCGATTATCAGCCCCAGCATTTT. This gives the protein CASSLYRQADYQPQHF. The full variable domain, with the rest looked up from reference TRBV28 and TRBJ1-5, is DVKVTQSSRYLVKRTGEKVFLECVQDMDHENMFWYRQDPGLGLRLIYFSYDVKMKEKGDIPEGYSVSREKKERFSLILESASTNQTSMYLCASSLYRQADYQPQHFGDGTRLSIL.

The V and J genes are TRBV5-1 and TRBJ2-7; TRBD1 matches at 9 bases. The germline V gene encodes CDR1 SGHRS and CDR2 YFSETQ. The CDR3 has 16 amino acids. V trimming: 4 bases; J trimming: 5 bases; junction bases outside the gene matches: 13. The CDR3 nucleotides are TGCGCCAGCAGCCCTACCCTGGCGGACAGGGGCCACGAGCAGTACTTC. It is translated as CASSPTLADRGHEQYF. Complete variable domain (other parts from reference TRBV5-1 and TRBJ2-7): KAGVTQTPRYLIKTRGQQVTLSCSPISGHRSVSWYQQTPGQGLQFLFEYFSETQRNKGNFPGRFSGRQFSNSRSEMNVSTLELGDSALYLCASSPTLADRGHEQYFGPGTRLTVT.

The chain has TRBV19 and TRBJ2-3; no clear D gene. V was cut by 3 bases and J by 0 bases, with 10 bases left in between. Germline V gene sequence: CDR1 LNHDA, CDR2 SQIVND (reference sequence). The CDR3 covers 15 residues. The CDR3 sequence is CASSIGYSSTDTQYF. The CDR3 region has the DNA TGTGCCAGTAGTATCGGGTATTCTAGCACAGATACGCAGTATTTT.

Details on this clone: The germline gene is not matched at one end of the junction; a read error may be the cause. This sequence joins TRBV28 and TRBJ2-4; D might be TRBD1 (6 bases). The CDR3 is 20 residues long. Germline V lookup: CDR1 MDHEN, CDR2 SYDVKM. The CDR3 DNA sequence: TGTGCCAGCAGCGTGGGGCGACAGGTGTTACTTAGCCAGGACAAAAACAGTCAGTACTTC. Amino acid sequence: CASSVGRQVLLSQDKNSQYF.

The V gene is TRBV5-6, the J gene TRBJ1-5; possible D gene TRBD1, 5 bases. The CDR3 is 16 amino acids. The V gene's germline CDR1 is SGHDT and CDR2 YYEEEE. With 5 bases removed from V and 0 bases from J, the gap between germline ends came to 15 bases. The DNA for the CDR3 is TGTGCCAGCAGTTCGCAGGGCTCCTATAGCAATCAGCCCCAGCATTTT. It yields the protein CASSSQGSYSNQPQHF. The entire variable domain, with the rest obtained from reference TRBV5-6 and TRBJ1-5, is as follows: DAGVTQSPTHLIKTRGQQVTLRCSPKSGHDTVSWYQQALGQGPQFIFQYYEEEERQRGNFPDRFSGHQFPNYSSELNVNALLLGDSALYLCASSSQGSYSNQPQHFGDGTRLSIL.

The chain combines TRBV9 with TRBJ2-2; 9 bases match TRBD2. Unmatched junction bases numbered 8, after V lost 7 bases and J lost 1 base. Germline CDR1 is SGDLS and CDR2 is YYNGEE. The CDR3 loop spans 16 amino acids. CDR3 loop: CASSPGSGGNTGELFF. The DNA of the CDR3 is TGTGCCAGCTCGCCTGGTAGCGGGGGGAACACCGGGGAGCTGTTTTTT.

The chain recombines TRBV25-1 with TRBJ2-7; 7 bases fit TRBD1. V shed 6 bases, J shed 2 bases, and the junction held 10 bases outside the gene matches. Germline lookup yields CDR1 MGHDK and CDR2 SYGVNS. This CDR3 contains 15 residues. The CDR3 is CASRRTGQLTYEQYF. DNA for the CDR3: TGTGCCAGCAGAAGAACGGGACAGCTTACCTACGAGCAGTACTTC.

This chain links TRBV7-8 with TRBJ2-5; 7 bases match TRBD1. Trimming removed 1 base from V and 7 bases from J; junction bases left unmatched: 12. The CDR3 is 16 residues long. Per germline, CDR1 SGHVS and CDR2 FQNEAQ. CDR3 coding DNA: TGTGCCAGCAGCTTAGGTTTCTCGACAGGGTCGGGGACCCAGTACTTC. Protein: CASSLGFSTGSGTQYF.

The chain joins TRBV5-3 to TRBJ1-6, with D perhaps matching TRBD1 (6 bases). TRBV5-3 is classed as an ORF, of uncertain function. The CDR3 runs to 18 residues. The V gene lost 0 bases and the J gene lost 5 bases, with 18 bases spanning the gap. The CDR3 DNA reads TGTGCCAGAAGCTTGGCCTGGACAGAGCGAGACGATAATTCACCCCTCCACTTT. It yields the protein CARSLAWTERDDNSPLHF.

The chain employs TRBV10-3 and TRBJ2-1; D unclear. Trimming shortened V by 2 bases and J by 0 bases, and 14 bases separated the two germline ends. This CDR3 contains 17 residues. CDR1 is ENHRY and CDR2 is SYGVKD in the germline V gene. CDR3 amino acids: CAISEGIAPSSYNEQFF. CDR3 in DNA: TGTGCCATCAGTGAGGGAATAGCCCCAAGCTCCTACAATGAGCAGTTCTTC.

This CDR3 is CASTQGQGFLNTEAFF. The CDR3 DNA reads as TGCGCCAGCACCCAGGGGCAGGGGTTCCTGAACACTGAAGCTTTCTTT. The J gene is TRBJ1-1, the V gene TRBV4-1; the D gene is possibly TRBD1 (6 bases). Germline loops: CDR1 MGHRA, CDR2 YSYEKL. Trimming stripped 7 bases from V and 0 bases from J, with 18 bases between. The CDR3 loop spans 16 amino acids.

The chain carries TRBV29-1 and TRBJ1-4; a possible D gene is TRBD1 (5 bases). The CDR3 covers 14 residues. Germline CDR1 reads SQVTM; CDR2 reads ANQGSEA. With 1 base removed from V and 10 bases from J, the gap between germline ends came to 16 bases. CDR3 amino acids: CSVEVAARQRKLFF. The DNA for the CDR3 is TGCAGCGTTGAAGTCGCGGCGAGACAGAGAAAACTGTTTTTT.